These 10 T cell receptor beta chains were all obtained from the same sample, sequenced in a study of tumor and adjacent non-tumor tissue in lung cancer. The library came from three nested PCR rounds adapted from ARM-PCR protocols. TCRdb re-derived calls from the multiplex PCR reads in MiXCR, one entry per CDR3 protein. Here the sample spans some 80,000 distinct CDR3 sequences, just over 75% being singletons. RNA was extracted from bulk tissue without any cell sorting. The normal lung tissue was taken more than 3 cm from the tumor edge. What was sequenced was distant non-tumor lung tissue. These receptor sequences come from a man in his 70s with non-small cell lung cancer.

This clonotype is categorized as medium-sized (0.01 to 0.1%). V gene TRBV14 combines with J gene TRBJ1-2; a possible D gene is TRBD1 (6 bases). CDR1 SGHDN and CDR2 FVKESK come from the germline V gene. Between the trimmed V and J ends, which lost 2 bases and 4 bases, there was a span of 11 bases. The length of the CDR3 is 14 residues. CDR3 sequence: CASSQQTGSYGYTF. The CDR3 coding sequence is TGTGCCAGCAGCCAACAAACAGGGTCCTATGGCTACACCTTC.

To note about this clonotype: A much larger clone sits a single nucleotide away, making a read error possible. V and J are TRBV20-1 and TRBJ2-7; D possibly corresponds to TRBD1 (6 bases). The CDR3 has 14 residues. CDR1 and CDR2 (germline): DFQATT, SNEGSKA (reference sequence). V was clipped by 6 bases and J by 1 base, with 16 bases between them. The CDR3 protein is CSADARTGSYEQYF. CDR3 bases: TGCAGTGCAGACGCCCGAACAGGGTCCTACGAGCAGTACTTC.

As concerns this clonotype: A read error is likely, as this CDR3 ends without the conserved phenylalanine or tryptophan. This rearrangement joins TRBV5-6 to TRBJ2-7; TRBD1 matches 8 bases. CDR3 length equals 16 residues. V was clipped by 3 bases and J by 2 bases; unmatched bases: 10. The germline CDR1 and CDR2 sequences are SGHDT and YYEEEE. CDR3 coding DNA: TGTGCCAGCAGCTCCGCAGTCCGGGACAGGACCTACGAGCAGTACTTA. It is translated as CASSSAVRDRTYEQYL.

This clonotype has only one observation. This sequence joins TRBV20-1 and TRBJ1-1; perhaps TRBD1 as D (6 bases). V was clipped by 2 bases and J by 4 bases, with 20 bases between them. CDR3 length equals 16 residues. CDR1 DFQATT and CDR2 SNEGSKA come from the germline V gene (reference sequence). The DNA of the CDR3 is TGCAGTGCTAGATCGGGGGGGGCAGGGTCTCTCACTGAAGCTTTCTTT. Its protein is CSARSGGAGSLTEAFF.

For this clonotype: Relative to the germline gene, one junction end is altered; a read error may explain this. J is TRBJ1-1 and V is TRBV6-1; D might be TRBD1 (5 bases). The germline CDR1 and CDR2 sequences are MNHNS and SASEGT. This CDR3 spans 15 amino acids. The CDR3 region is CASSESSRVNTGAFF. In DNA form, the CDR3 reads TGTGCCAGCAGTGAGAGTAGCAGGGTTAACACTGGAGCTTTCTTT.

The chain is built from TRBV11-3 and TRBJ1-1; D uncertain. The CDR3 contains 14 residues. V dropped 10 bases and J dropped 0 bases, with 15 bases sitting between them. The germline V gene has CDR1 SGHNT and CDR2 YENEEA. The CDR3 spells CANTPRVLNTEAFF. CDR3 sequence (DNA): TGTGCCAACACCCCAAGGGTGCTGAACACTGAAGCTTTCTTT. Based on the CDR3 plus reference TRBV11-3 and TRBJ1-1, the full variable domain is EAGVVQSPRYKIIEKKQPVAFWCNPISGHNTLYWYLQNLGQGPELLIRYENEEAVDDSQLPKDRFSAERLKGVDSTLKIQPAELGDSAVYLCANTPRVLNTEAFFGQGTRLTVV.

This sequence joins TRBV4-3 and TRBJ1-1; 8 bases are shared with TRBD1. From germline, CDR1 is LGHNA and CDR2 YSLEER. Losses at the gene ends were 0 bases for V and 12 bases for J; bases not matched to a gene: 9. This CDR3 is 14 amino acids long. CDR3 in DNA: TGCGCCAGCAGCCAAGATCTTGGGGACAGGAAATCTTTCTTT. This encodes CASSQDLGDRKSFF.

A word on this clonotype: This may stem from a read error, because a much larger clone lies one nucleotide away. This chain connects TRBV5-6 to TRBJ1-2, with D unclear. Per germline, CDR1 SGHDT and CDR2 YYEEEE. This CDR3 spans 13 amino acids. CDR3 DNA sequence: TGTGCCAACAGCTTTGGTCCTCAGAGGGGCTACACCTTC. Translation gives CANSFGPQRGYTF. The full variable domain, in which reference TRBV5-6 and TRBJ1-2 provide the parts outside the CDR3, is DAGVTQSPTHLIKTRGQQVTLRCSPKSGHDTVSWYQQALGQGPQFIFQYYEEEERQRGNFPDRFSGHQFPNYSSELNVNALLLGDSALYLCANSFGPQRGYTFGSGTRLTVV.

This clonotype was seen at least ten times. The rearrangement joins TRBV12-3 or TRBV12-4 to TRBJ2-2; D gene uncertain. Trimming took 6 bases from V and 5 from J, leaving 25 bases between them. The CDR3 extends over 18 amino acids. DNA of the CDR3: TGTGCCAGCAGCCCTGGTCCACAGCGATCTGGATTTACCGGGGAGCTGTTTTTT. The encoded protein is CASSPGPQRSGFTGELFF.

This chain uses TRBV7-8 with TRBJ1-6; 9 bases are a match to TRBD1. In germline, CDR1 is SGHVS, CDR2 FQNEAQ. V shed 6 bases and J 10 bases; nucleotides not matched to a gene: 13. The CDR3 contains 16 residues. CDR3 residues: CASSFSTGTGKSPLHF. The DNA for the CDR3 is TGTGCCAGCAGTTTCTCGACCGGGACAGGGAAATCACCCCTCCACTTT.